Presented here are 28 T cell receptor beta chains from one specimen sequenced in a study of monozygotic twins with cystic fibrosis. Repertoires were generated with immunoSEQ multiplex PCR, while TCRdb's copy carries only in-frame clones and drops some. The sample lists some 30,000 clones; more than 85% were seen once. Sequenced input: blood. The receptors were sampled from a girl aged 2 to 10 with cystic fibrosis.

The chain has TRBV10-1 and TRBJ2-3, with 10 bases lining up with TRBD2. This CDR3 has 15 amino acids. Losses at the gene ends were 4 bases for V and 1 base for J; bases not matched to a gene: 2. Per germline, CDR1 WNHNN and CDR2 SYGVQD (reference sequence). CDR3 sequence (DNA): TGCGCCAGCAGTGCCACTAGCGGGGGCACAGATACGCAGTATTTT. This sequence encodes CASSATSGGTDTQYF.

This chain connects TRBV5-1 to TRBJ2-3; 9 nucleotides match TRBD2. Germline CDR1 SGHRS, CDR2 YFSETQ. V dropped 7 bases and J dropped 5; count of bases not matched to a gene: 11. This CDR3 is built from 15 residues. This CDR3 reads CASGYSGGDGDTQYF. The CDR3 nucleotides read TGCGCCAGCGGATATAGCGGGGGCGACGGAGATACGCAGTATTTT.

J is TRBJ2-5 and V is TRBV2; possibly TRBD1 or TRBD2 for D (6 bases each). CDR1 and CDR2 (germline): SNHLY, FYNNEI. This CDR3 comprises 16 residues. Trimming cost V 6 bases and J 5 bases, with 22 bases left between them. This CDR3 is CASREGVGGGWETQYF. CDR3 DNA sequence: TGTGCCAGCAGGGAGGGGGTCGGGGGAGGCTGGGAGACCCAGTACTTC.

The chain combines TRBV30 with TRBJ1-2; 9 nucleotides align to TRBD1. With V trimmed by 4 bases and J by 6 bases, 6 bases remained unmatched. This CDR3 region has 13 residues. Per the germline V gene, CDR1 is GTSNPN and CDR2 is SVGIG (reference sequence). The CDR3 here is CAWTSRDRDGYTF. The CDR3 DNA sequence: TGTGCCTGGACTTCCCGGGACAGGGATGGCTACACCTTC. The variable domain in full, completed from reference TRBV30 and TRBJ1-2, reads SQTIHQWPATLVQPVGSPLSLECTVEGTSNPNLYWYRQAAGRGLQLLFYSVGIGQISSEVPQNLSASRPQDRQFILSSKKLLLSDSGFYLCAWTSRDRDGYTFGSGTRLTVV.

The chain recombines TRBV4-2 with TRBJ1-5; TRBD1 is a possible D gene (5 bases). Germline V lookup: CDR1 LGHNA, CDR2 YNFKEQ. The length of the CDR3 is 14 residues. V lost 1 base and J lost 3, with 7 bases in between. CDR3: CASSQGGTNQPQHF. The DNA of the CDR3 is TGTGCCAGCAGCCAAGGGGGCACCAATCAGCCCCAGCATTTT.

This clone was counted a single time. The chain carries TRBV6-5 and TRBJ1-1; possible D gene TRBD1, 5 bases. This CDR3 is 14 amino acids long. Deletions cut 6 bases from V and 0 bases from J, with 11 bases between. In germline, CDR1 is MNHEY, CDR2 SVGAGI. DNA for the CDR3: TGTGCCAGCAGGGGGGAAAGCCTGAACACTGAAGCTTTCTTT. Translation gives CASRGESLNTEAFF.

The rearrangement uses TRBV5-4 and TRBJ2-7, with D unclear. This CDR3 is 12 amino acids long. The ends were cut back, 4 bases at V and 3 bases at J, with 8 bases in the middle. CDR1 is SGHNT, CDR2 YYREEE, per germline (reference sequence). This CDR3 is CASSQKGYEQYF. The CDR3 DNA reads TGTGCCAGCAGCCAAAAGGGCTACGAGCAGTACTTC. Full variable domain (missing parts from reference TRBV5-4 and TRBJ2-7): ETGVTQSPTHLIKTRGQQVTLRCSSQSGHNTVSWYQQALGQGPQFIFQYYREEENGRGNFPPRFSGLQFPNYSSELNVNALELDDSALYLCASSQKGYEQYFGPGTRLTVT.

V usage is TRBV7-8 and J usage is TRBJ2-7; 8 nucleotides match TRBD1. This CDR3 has 16 amino acids. Germline CDR1 reads SGHVS; CDR2 reads FQNEAQ. Trimming took 0 bases from V and 4 from J; bases not matched to a gene: 8. CDR3 coding DNA: TGTGCCAGCAGCTTAGCCTCGACAGGGGTTGGGTACGAGCAGTACTTC. Its translation is CASSLASTGVGYEQYF.

CDR3 in amino acids: CASSLSAQGGQSPLHF. The CDR3 DNA reads as TGTGCCAGCAGTTTATCGGCACAGGGAGGACAGTCACCCCTCCACTTT. The chain has TRBV27 and TRBJ1-6; weak D call: TRBD1 (6 bases). Germline V gene data show CDR1 as MNHEY and CDR2 as SMNVEV (reference sequence). The CDR3 spans 16 residues. With 0 bases removed from V and 10 bases from J, the gap between germline ends came to 16 bases.

The CDR3 sequence: CASRIGDYGYTF. CDR3 sequence (DNA): TGTGCCAGCAGGATCGGGGACTATGGCTACACCTTC. The chain links TRBV6-6 to TRBJ1-2; no reliable D call. Per the germline V gene, CDR1 is MNHNY and CDR2 is SVGAGI (reference sequence). V was pared by 6 bases and J by 3 bases, with 8 bases between. CDR3 size: 12 residues.

The chain links TRBV30 to TRBJ1-4; D gene unclear. CDR3 length: 13 residues. The V gene's germline CDR1 is GTSNPN and CDR2 SVGIG (reference sequence). The ends were cut back, 5 bases at V and 0 bases at J, with 7 bases in the middle. Written as DNA, the CDR3 is TGTGCCTGGGCCGGTGCAACTAATGAAAAACTGTTTTTT. Translated, it gives CAWAGATNEKLFF. Based on the CDR3 plus reference TRBV30 and TRBJ1-4, the full variable domain is SQTIHQWPATLVQPVGSPLSLECTVEGTSNPNLYWYRQAAGRGLQLLFYSVGIGQISSEVPQNLSASRPQDRQFILSSKKLLLSDSGFYLCAWAGATNEKLFFGSGTQLSVL.

V and J are TRBV5-1 and TRBJ2-5; D is unresolved. The CDR3 totals 12 residues. The ends were cut back, 2 bases at V and 3 bases at J, with 5 bases in the middle. Germline loops: CDR1 SGHRS, CDR2 YFSETQ. CDR3 sequence reads: CASSLTKETQYF. The DNA for the CDR3 is TGCGCCAGCAGCTTAACTAAAGAGACCCAGTACTTC.

The genes are TRBV6-5 and TRBJ1-2, with D unresolved. Between the trimmed V and J ends, which lost 6 bases and 3 bases, there was a span of 17 bases. Germline-derived CDR1 and CDR2 are MNHEY and SVGAGI. This CDR3 has 15 amino acids. The CDR3 is CASSSLRRGDYGYTF. Here the CDR3 DNA reads TGTGCCAGCAGCTCTCTCCGTCGAGGAGACTATGGCTACACCTTC.

The chain recombines TRBV5-4 with TRBJ2-3; D not certain. The CDR3 is 13 amino acids. The germline gives CDR1 SGHNT, CDR2 YYREEE (reference sequence). V was pared by 4 bases and J by 0 bases, with 6 bases between. CDR3 sequence reads: CASSPYSTDTQYF. The CDR3 region has the DNA TGTGCCAGCAGCCCTTACAGCACAGATACGCAGTATTTT.

This clone is a singleton in its sample. V is TRBV7-6 and J is TRBJ2-5, with a weak D call TRBD1 (5 bases). The germline CDR1 and CDR2 sequences are SGHVS and FNYEAQ. V lost 2 bases and J lost 2, with 12 bases in between. The CDR3 runs to 15 residues. The CDR3 protein is CASSLFWAGQETQYF. The CDR3, as DNA: TGTGCCAGCAGCTTATTCTGGGCAGGGCAAGAGACCCAGTACTTC.

The rearrangement uses TRBV6-5 and TRBJ1-1, with 7 bases matching TRBD1. This CDR3 comprises 14 residues. After removal of 0 bases from V and 3 bases from J, the junction contained 1 base not matched to a gene. Germline assignment: CDR1 MNHEY and CDR2 SVGAGI. The CDR3 DNA is TGTGCCAGCAGTTACTCAACAGGGGACACTGAAGCTTTCTTT. Translating gives CASSYSTGDTEAFF.

The CDR3 nucleotides are TGTGCCAGCAGCCTCGGTCGGGGTGATACGCAGTATTTT. This sequence encodes CASSLGRGDTQYF. The V gene is TRBV7-9, the J gene TRBJ2-3, with D possibly TRBD2 on 5 matching bases. Germline V CDR1 and CDR2: SEHNR, FQNEAQ (reference sequence). V was shortened by 5 bases and J by 6 bases, with 12 bases between the two germline ends. The CDR3 runs 13 residues.

The chain couples TRBV7-9 to TRBJ1-2, with D tentatively TRBD1 (5 bases). Germline CDR1 SEHNR, CDR2 FQNEAQ (reference sequence). V lost 7 bases and J lost 1, with 13 bases in between. The CDR3 runs to 14 residues. In DNA form, the CDR3 reads TGTGCCAGCACCGGGACCCTCCTTAACTATGGCTACACCTTC. Translating it yields CASTGTLLNYGYTF.

The chain combines TRBV2 with TRBJ2-6, with D possibly TRBD2 on 5 matching bases. The length of the CDR3 is 15 residues. CDR1 SNHLY and CDR2 FYNNEI come from the germline V gene. Trimming left V 6 bases short and J 0 bases short, with 9 bases between. The chain's CDR3 is CASRPGISGANVLTF. The CDR3 DNA is TGTGCCAGCAGACCCGGGATCTCTGGGGCCAACGTCCTGACTTTC.

This clone was observed a few times. The V and J genes are TRBV19 and TRBJ2-1; 8 bases line up with TRBD2. Germline values: CDR1 LNHDA, CDR2 SQIVND (reference sequence). The CDR3 contains 16 residues. With 4 bases clipped from V and 3 bases from J, the junction kept 8 bases outside the gene matches. The CDR3 region is CASSTPIAGHYNEQFF. CDR3 nucleotides: TGTGCCAGTAGTACCCCCATAGCGGGACACTACAATGAGCAGTTCTTC. Based on the CDR3 plus reference TRBV19 and TRBJ2-1, the full variable domain is DGGITQSPKYLFRKEGQNVTLSCEQNLNHDAMYWYRQDPGQGLRLIYYSQIVNDFQKGDIAEGYSVSREKKESFPLTVTSAQKNPTAFYLCASSTPIAGHYNEQFFGPGTRLTVL.

The chain joins TRBV4-2 to TRBJ2-1, with 10 positions matching TRBD2. V shed 1 base and J 10 bases; nucleotides not matched to a gene: 7. The CDR3 has 15 amino acids. The germline V gene has CDR1 LGHNA and CDR2 YNFKEQ. The CDR3 loop is CASSQVASGSREQFF. The CDR3 DNA follows: TGTGCCAGCAGCCAAGTGGCTAGCGGGAGTAGGGAGCAGTTCTTC.

The chain joins TRBV4-1 to TRBJ2-1; no reliable D call. This CDR3 has 14 residues. Trimming stripped 0 bases from V and 6 bases from J, with 9 bases between. Germline V gives CDR1 MGHRA, CDR2 YSYEKL. The CDR3 DNA is TGCGCCAGCAGCCAAGAACGGTCCGGCAATGAGCAGTTCTTC. It codes for CASSQERSGNEQFF.

This chain joins TRBV6-6 and TRBJ1-2, with D unclear. The V end was cut by 0 bases, the J end by 3 bases, with 8 bases between. The CDR3 spans 14 residues. Germline assignment: CDR1 MNHNY and CDR2 SVGAGI (reference sequence). The CDR3 spells CASSYSDTDYGYTF. DNA of the CDR3: TGTGCCAGCAGTTACTCCGACACGGACTATGGCTACACCTTC.

The chain couples TRBV7-2 to TRBJ2-5; D ambiguous. Per the germline V gene, CDR1 is SGHTA and CDR2 is FQGNSA. The CDR3 is made up of 11 amino acids. The V end was cut by 3 bases, the J end by 2 bases, with 1 base between. CDR3 sequence reads: CASSLQETQYF. The CDR3 DNA reads as TGTGCCAGCAGCTTGCAAGAGACCCAGTACTTC.

The V call is TRBV30, the J call TRBJ1-2; no clear D. Germline V gives CDR1 GTSNPN, CDR2 SVGIG (reference sequence). This CDR3 spans 9 amino acids. The V and J ends lost 8 bases and 8 bases respectively, with 9 bases between them. The CDR3 sequence: CALGGGYTF. CDR3 coding DNA: TGTGCCCTAGGAGGCGGCTACACCTTC.

The chain combines TRBV7-9 with TRBJ2-6; 7 nucleotides agree with TRBD2. The germline gives CDR1 SEHNR, CDR2 FQNEAQ (reference sequence). This CDR3 region has 13 residues. The V and J ends lost 5 bases and 13 bases, in that order; junction bases with no gene match: 8. CDR3 protein: CASSPLAVVVLTF. CDR3 sequence (DNA): TGTGCCAGCAGCCCCCTAGCGGTCGTGGTCCTGACTTTC.

V is TRBV9 and J is TRBJ1-3; D not resolved. The germline V gene has CDR1 SGDLS and CDR2 YYNGEE. The CDR3 is 14 amino acids. Trimming took 0 bases from V and 4 from J, leaving 8 bases between them. The CDR3 protein is CASSVGGQGNTIYF. In DNA, the CDR3 is TGTGCCAGCAGCGTAGGTGGGCAGGGAAACACCATATATTTT.

This chain uses TRBV19 with TRBJ1-5; the D is unclear. The germline V gene has CDR1 LNHDA and CDR2 SQIVND (reference sequence). With 7 bases removed from V and 0 bases from J, the gap between germline ends came to 7 bases. This CDR3 comprises 13 residues. CDR3 region: CASTPLSNQPQHF. In DNA, the CDR3 is TGTGCCAGTACTCCCCTTAGCAATCAGCCCCAGCATTTT. The full variable domain, with the rest looked up from reference TRBV19 and TRBJ1-5, is DGGITQSPKYLFRKEGQNVTLSCEQNLNHDAMYWYRQDPGQGLRLIYYSQIVNDFQKGDIAEGYSVSREKKESFPLTVTSAQKNPTAFYLCASTPLSNQPQHFGDGTRLSIL.